These 25 T cell receptor beta chains share one sample of origin, sequenced in a study of shared clonotypes between healthy human individuals (dated by TCRdb to the early 2020s). The library came from the immunoSEQ multiplex PCR assay. TCRdb holds this immuneACCESS table with in-frame rearrangements only. Some clones are missing; in checked studies, unresolved V genes explain under half, and the rest has no known cause. This sample gives about 660,000 clones in total; over 65% of them show up just once. The ten largest clonotypes hold over 1.5% of the sample. The sequenced sample was memory CD4+ T cells sorted from blood. Read against the paper, the sample's cell subset or site label means: CD45RA-negative fraction. All receptors come from a young woman in good health.

This clone has only a few counts. The chain recombines TRBV4-1 with TRBJ2-7; D remains unclear. V was pared by 0 bases and J by 2 bases, with 5 bases between. The CDR3 is 13 amino acids. From germline, CDR1 is MGHRA and CDR2 YSYEKL. The CDR3 loop reads CASSQDSTYEQYF. CDR3 nucleotides: TGCGCCAGCAGCCAAGACAGTACCTACGAGCAGTACTTC.

This clone was seen many times. The rearrangement joins TRBV6-1 to TRBJ1-1; D is perhaps TRBD1 (5 bases). Germline CDR1 MNHNS, CDR2 SASEGT. V was shortened by 7 bases and J by 1 base, with 13 bases between the two germline ends. This CDR3 is 14 amino acids long. The CDR3 DNA reads as TGTGCCAGCACCAGTGGGGCCTCGAACACTGAAGCTTTCTTT. Its protein is CASTSGASNTEAFF.

The rearrangement links TRBV18 to TRBJ2-5; D perhaps matches TRBD2 (6 bases). Trimming removed 2 bases from V and 0 bases from J, with 10 bases in between. CDR3 length equals 15 residues. Germline V gene data show CDR1 as KGHSH and CDR2 as LQKENI. The CDR3 region is CASSPAGMYQETQYF. CDR3 DNA sequence: TGTGCCAGCTCACCAGCGGGGATGTACCAAGAGACCCAGTACTTC.

About this clone itself: Other nucleotide sequences in the sample specify the same CDR3. The chain carries TRBV5-1 and TRBJ1-1; 11 bases are a match to TRBD1. Trimming cost V 4 bases and J 2 bases; bases outside gene matches: 1. Germline CDR1 and CDR2: SGHRS and YFSETQ. The CDR3 contains 14 residues. In DNA, the CDR3 is TGCGCCAGCAGCGGGACAGGGGGAAACACTGAAGCTTTCTTT. This translates into CASSGTGGNTEAFF.

V gene TRBV7-8 combines with J gene TRBJ2-7; tentatively, D is TRBD1 (7 bases). Looked up from germline, CDR1 is SGHVS and CDR2 is FQNEAQ. With 1 base removed from V and 5 bases from J, the gap between germline ends came to 15 bases. The CDR3 has 15 amino acids. The DNA of the CDR3 is TGTGCCAGCAGCTTAGGGAGGGCTCAGGGGGACGAGCAGTACTTC. Protein sequence: CASSLGRAQGDEQYF.

This clone has at least ten counts. V is TRBV5-1 and J is TRBJ2-1, with 12 positions matching TRBD2. The junction had 8 bases not matched to a gene; V was cut back by 4 bases and J by 9 bases. The CDR3 spans 15 residues. The germline V gene has CDR1 SGHRS and CDR2 YFSETQ. The CDR3 sequence: CASSPSGRAPREQFF. The CDR3, as DNA: TGCGCCAGCAGCCCTAGCGGGAGGGCCCCGCGTGAGCAGTTCTTC.

This chain joins TRBV7-6 and TRBJ2-5, with 9 bases matching TRBD2. There are 15 residues in the CDR3. V was clipped by 5 bases and J by 4 bases; unmatched bases: 8. Germline V gene sequence: CDR1 SGHVS, CDR2 FNYEAQ. CDR3: CASSLSGSGGETQYF. CDR3 DNA: TGTGCCAGCAGCCTTAGCGGGAGCGGTGGAGAGACCCAGTACTTC.

This clone was seen at least ten times. The DNA for the CDR3 is TGTGCCAGTAGTATTGGCAGGCGGGTTAACTATGGCTACACCTTC. Amino acid sequence: CASSIGRRVNYGYTF. The gene calls are TRBV19 and TRBJ1-2; D ambiguous. The CDR3 length is 15 residues. Germline lookup yields CDR1 LNHDA and CDR2 SQIVND (reference sequence). Trimming removed 3 bases at V and 1 base at J, with 12 bases between.

Points on this clone: This same CDR3 is encoded by further DNA sequences in the sample. The V gene is TRBV5-1, the J gene TRBJ1-2, with 9 bases matching TRBD1. The CDR3 consists of 15 residues. The J segment lost 2 bases and the V segment lost 0 bases, leaving 2 bases of the junction unmatched. The germline V gene has CDR1 SGHRS and CDR2 YFSETQ. CDR3 bases: TGCGCCAGCAGCTTGGGGACAGGGGTAAACTATGGCTACACCTTC. Its protein is CASSLGTGVNYGYTF.

The chain is built from TRBV5-6 and TRBJ1-1; D call uncertain. The V gene lost 6 bases and the J gene lost 2 bases, with 14 bases spanning the gap. CDR1 is SGHDT, CDR2 YYEEEE, per germline. This CDR3 has 14 amino acids. This CDR3 is CASNPHRGNTEAFF. The CDR3 DNA follows: TGTGCCAGCAACCCGCACCGGGGTAACACTGAAGCTTTCTTT.

The genes are TRBV30 and TRBJ1-1; no clear D gene. Germline V lookup: CDR1 GTSNPN, CDR2 SVGIG (reference sequence). The CDR3 has 13 residues. This CDR3 is CGRGPLGNTEAFF. The DNA of the CDR3 is TGTGGTCGCGGGCCCCTTGGGAACACTGAAGCTTTCTTT.

This clone has just a few counts. The V call is TRBV27, the J call TRBJ1-2; tentative D call: TRBD1 (6 bases). Germline loops: CDR1 MNHEY, CDR2 SMNVEV (reference sequence). The CDR3 loop spans 14 amino acids. V lost 5 bases and J 3 bases, leaving 13 bases between the germline ends. CDR3 protein: CASSPQQGYYGYTF. CDR3 sequence (DNA): TGTGCCAGCAGTCCCCAACAGGGATACTATGGCTACACCTTC.

A remark on this clone: One junction end disagrees with the germline gene, perhaps due to a read error. The chain uses TRBV2 and TRBJ2-5; possibly TRBD1 for D (6 bases). The length of the CDR3 is 14 residues. Germline V gene lookup returns CDR1 SNHLY and CDR2 FYNNEI. DNA of the CDR3: TGTGCCAGCAGTGCCGGGACAAACCAGGAGACCCAGTACTTC. Encoded protein: CASSAGTNQETQYF.

This clone was counted between two and nine times. V usage is TRBV19 and J usage is TRBJ2-1; 7 positions match TRBD2. Germline V gene sequence: CDR1 LNHDA, CDR2 SQIVND (reference sequence). J lost 7 bases, V lost 1 base, and 10 bases had no gene match. The CDR3 runs 16 residues. As DNA, the CDR3 is TGTGCCAGTAGTATAGGAGGGAGCGGGATTTTAAATGAGCAGTTCTTC. Translating gives CASSIGGSGILNEQFF.

The rearrangement joins TRBV2 to TRBJ2-4, with 9 bases matching TRBD2. J gave up 6 bases and V 4 bases, and 4 bases lay outside the gene matches. This CDR3 comprises 14 residues. CDR1 is SNHLY, CDR2 FYNNEI, per germline. CDR3 nucleotide sequence: TGTGCCAGCAGTGGGCTAGCGGGACTAAACATTCAGTACTTC. Amino acid sequence: CASSGLAGLNIQYF.

CDR3 protein: CASSEPSRGQGSYF. CDR3 sequence (DNA): TGTGCCAGCAGTGAGCCTTCTCGTGGACAGGGATCGTATTTT. The V and J genes are TRBV25-1 and TRBJ2-3; 8 nucleotides match TRBD1. The junction had 13 bases not matched to a gene; V was cut back by 3 bases and J by 14 bases. Per the germline V gene, CDR1 is MGHDK and CDR2 is SYGVNS. The CDR3 runs to 14 residues.

The V and J genes are TRBV27 and TRBJ1-4, with D unclear. The CDR3 totals 17 residues. Germline V gene sequence: CDR1 MNHEY, CDR2 SMNVEV (reference sequence). Trimming stripped 6 bases from V and 10 bases from J, with 27 bases between. The CDR3, as DNA: TGTGCCAGCAGCCAGACCTCGGTTCGGCACCTTGGGCGAAAACTGTTTTTT. This translates into CASSQTSVRHLGRKLFF.

This chain connects TRBV2 to TRBJ1-1; D may be TRBD1 (5 bases). Trimming left V 4 bases short and J 4 bases short, with 25 bases between. Germline V CDR1 and CDR2: SNHLY, FYNNEI. The CDR3 sequence is 18 residues long. The CDR3 sequence: CASSGSTWTDTSGTEAFF. In nucleotides, the CDR3 is TGTGCCAGCAGTGGATCAACTTGGACGGACACGTCGGGCACTGAAGCTTTCTTT.

V is TRBV4-1 and J is TRBJ1-5; unclear D gene. Germline values: CDR1 MGHRA, CDR2 YSYEKL. The CDR3 covers 13 residues. Trimming left V 0 bases short and J 5 bases short, with 5 bases between. CDR3 amino acids: CASSQEKDQPQHF. CDR3 nucleotide sequence: TGCGCCAGCAGCCAAGAGAAGGATCAGCCCCAGCATTTT.

This chain uses TRBV27 with TRBJ2-1; 12 bases match TRBD2. Germline V gene lookup returns CDR1 MNHEY and CDR2 SMNVEV (reference sequence). The J segment lost 6 bases and the V segment lost 7 bases, leaving 4 bases of the junction unmatched. The CDR3 consists of 14 residues. The CDR3 nucleotides are TGTGCCAGCACGGGACTAGCGGGTAGCAATGAGCAGTTCTTC. Residues: CASTGLAGSNEQFF.

V and J are TRBV2 and TRBJ2-2; 9 bases line up with TRBD2. The V gene's germline CDR1 is SNHLY and CDR2 FYNNEI. V lost 7 bases to trimming and J lost 0 bases; unmatched junction nucleotides: 9. The CDR3 is 17 residues long. The CDR3 is CASKPTSGRANTGELFF. CDR3 DNA: TGTGCCAGCAAACCGACTAGCGGACGCGCGAACACCGGGGAGCTGTTTTTT.

The chain combines TRBV6-6 with TRBJ2-7; the D call may be TRBD1 or TRBD2 (6 bases each). The V end lost 0 bases, the J end lost 3 bases, and 15 bases lay between the germline ends. The CDR3 loop spans 16 amino acids. The V gene's germline CDR1 is MNHNY and CDR2 SVGAGI (reference sequence). CDR3 in DNA: TGTGCCAGCAGTTACTCGATGGGTGGGGGGCACTACGAGCAGTACTTC. Its protein product is CASSYSMGGGHYEQYF.

The rearrangement uses TRBV9 and TRBJ1-4; D remains unclear. V dropped 4 bases and J dropped 8 bases, with 15 bases sitting between them. Germline V gene data show CDR1 as SGDLS and CDR2 as YYNGEE. This CDR3 is 14 amino acids long. The CDR3 nucleotides are TGTGCCAGCAGCTCCCACGGACGAGGCGAAAAACTGTTTTTT. Translation: CASSSHGRGEKLFF.

This rearrangement joins TRBV11-3 to TRBJ2-1; 10 nucleotides align to TRBD2. V lost 5 bases to trimming and J lost 7 bases; unmatched junction nucleotides: 11. The CDR3 has 16 amino acids. The germline V gene encodes CDR1 SGHNT and CDR2 YENEEA. The CDR3 DNA reads TGTGCCAGCAGCGCCCGACCTAGCGGGAGTCTGAATGAGCAGTTCTTC. Its protein is CASSARPSGSLNEQFF.

V and J are TRBV7-9 and TRBJ2-1, with a weak D call TRBD2 (6 bases). The CDR3 loop spans 16 amino acids. The germline gives CDR1 SEHNR, CDR2 FQNEAQ (reference sequence). Trimming left V 1 base short and J 4 bases short, with 14 bases between. The CDR3 here is CASSLVAVNSYNEQFF. CDR3 nucleotide sequence: TGTGCCAGCAGCTTAGTAGCGGTAAACTCATACAATGAGCAGTTCTTC.